The source of this TCR beta chain is a study of blood T cell repertoires in COVID-19. Study-level information: Spain, Italy and the United States supplied samples that represented acute and convalescent COVID-19. Sample material is recorded as cDNA or gDNA derived from T cells, B-cell-depleted T cells, or PBMCs.

As handled by the study authors: Amplification of reference gene primers was used by the study to estimate nucleated cell counts. The repertoire was sequenced with immunoSEQ multiplex PCR; TCRdb's copy has only in-frame clones and lacks some. V and J calls and clone size are as listed in that table; D and trimming were resolved from the DNA. The data show 75,000 to 95,000 clones, with roughly nine tenths seen just once and roughly 5% held by the top ten. V was trimmed by 4 bases and J by 7 bases, leaving 15 bases between them. CDR3 size: 14 residues. CDR1 is KGHDR and CDR2 is SFDVKD in the germline V gene.

Sequenced sample: peripheral blood. The receptor was isolated from a man between 60 and 70 years old with acute or convalescent COVID-19. The chain couples TRBV24-1 to TRBJ1-1, with D hard to call. The CDR3 coding sequence is TGTGCCACCAGTGACCCTCCCAGGCCCGTTGAAGCTTTCTTT. This translates into CATSDPPRPVEAFF.